This passage covers 2 T cell receptor beta chains from one sample sequenced in a study of Ad26.COV2.S vaccination and SARS-CoV-2 variants. Method: immunoSEQ multiplex PCR; TCRdb's copy keeps in-frame clones and lacks some. The data contain 290,000 or so clones, 80% to 90% of them singletons. The treatment denotes: 15 to 20 received Ad26.COV2.S at low or high dose, single or two shots; several received placebo; per-sample allocation not given. After the first vaccine or placebo injection, samples were drawn on day 63. The material was peripheral blood, obtained in a trial of Ad26.COV2.S vaccine versus placebo. Receptors were obtained from a person between 18 and 65 years old who received the Ad26.COV2.S COVID-19 vaccine or a placebo.

The chain links TRBV18 to TRBJ1-2, with 7 bases that match TRBD1. The germline V gene has CDR1 KGHSH and CDR2 LQKENI. The trim removed 3 bases at V and 4 bases at J, leaving 11 bases unmatched. The CDR3 consists of 16 residues. The CDR3 DNA is TGTGCCAGCTCACCCGGGACAGTTGGATTGGTCTATGGCTACACCTTC. Residues: CASSPGTVGLVYGYTF.

In regard to this clone: Other DNA sequences in the sample encode the same CDR3. The chain recombines TRBV5-1 with TRBJ2-2; 7 nucleotides align to TRBD1. Germline lookup yields CDR1 SGHRS and CDR2 YFSETQ. The CDR3 has 16 residues. J gave up 1 base and V 0 bases, and 3 bases lay outside the gene matches. CDR3 sequence reads: CASSLGGTENTGELFF. DNA of the CDR3: TGCGCCAGCAGCTTGGGGGGGACAGAGAACACCGGGGAGCTGTTTTTT. The whole variable domain, filled in from reference TRBV5-1 and TRBJ2-2, reads KAGVTQTPRYLIKTRGQQVTLSCSPISGHRSVSWYQQTPGQGLQFLFEYFSETQRNKGNFPGRFSGRQFSNSRSEMNVSTLELGDSALYLCASSLGGTENTGELFFGEGSRLTVL.